This record covers a single TCR beta chain. The antigen it recognizes is unknown. A junction boundary mismatches the germline segment, possibly from a read error. The sample originates from a study of vaccination and CD4 T cells after COVID-19 (dated by TCRdb to between 2020 and 2023). Concerning the study at large: Every convalescent patient had a positive nasal swab PCR test for SARS-CoV-2, with mild disease in 9 or 10 patients and severe disease in one. In the convalescent cohort there were six males and four females, among whom were two Hispanic individuals, seven Caucasians, two Asians and one multiracial person. Participants got two doses of the Pfizer-BioNTech BNT162b2 vaccine (n=8) or two doses of the Moderna mRNA-1273 vaccine (n=2). Post-COVID blood samples were collected from convalescent patients a median of approximately 93 days after diagnosis, with a range of roughly 30 to 170 days. Post-vaccine blood samples were taken a median of 72 days after the second vaccine dose, with a range of about 12 to 250 days. Three convalescent patients gave samples both early after vaccination (day 14) and late after vaccination (days 161 to 241). The cultures were stimulated with overlapping spike peptide pools from SARS-CoV-2 and from the common cold coronaviruses HCoV-NL63, HCoV-OC43 and HCoV-229E. In control cultures, a CEFX viral epitope pool was used as positive control, an HIV-1 Nef peptide pool was used as negative control, or no peptide was added. In around ten COVID-19 convalescent patients and a few infection-naive healthy vaccine recipients, the spike-specific CD4+ TCR repertoire before mRNA vaccination was compared with the repertoire after mRNA vaccination.

The time point label for this specimen denotes: late sampling 161 to 241 days after vaccination in three convalescent patients. Per the publication, the treatment or condition label means: 10-day PBMC culture with coronavirus spike peptide pools or control peptides (ViraFEST assay). The study used the ViraFEST assay, which expanded antigen-specific T cells with peptide pools and then identified expanded clonotypes by TCR sequencing. The convalescent patients' positive SARS-CoV-2 PCR tests fell between March and December 2020, which was before the Alpha, Beta and Delta variants emerged in the United States. Each well held two million PBMCs cultured with about 9.8 ug/ml peptide pools in IMDM containing about 5% human AB serum and roughly 10 IU/ml IL-2. On days 3 and 7, half of the culture medium was replaced with fresh IL-2-containing medium. CD4+ T cells were isolated after around 9 days of culture through negative selection using the EasySep CD4+ T cell isolation kit. Ficoll-Paque Plus gradient centrifugation was used to isolate PBMCs from whole blood, and the isolated PBMCs were then either used fresh or cryopreserved at -140C. Triplicate wells were generally used for each culture condition.

General study outcomes and caveats: The median count of SARS-CoV-2-reactive clonotypes went up from 20 to 25 after infection to 30 to 40 after vaccination, although the change was not significant. Nearly all vaccine-specific clones in convalescent patients (304 of 307) were mono-reactive for SARS-CoV-2 spike rather than cross-reactive with common cold coronaviruses. Relatively few convalescent patients were included in the study, and early timepoints after natural infection were not analyzed. In convalescent patients, a median roughly 87% of post-vaccine SARS-CoV-2-reactive clones were detected only after vaccination, and vaccine-specific priming was suggested by this finding.

From the germline V gene (reference sequence), CDR1 is SSHAT and CDR2 is FNYEAQ. There are 15 amino acids in the CDR3, from cysteine to phenylalanine inclusive. Just CDR3 DNA is preserved here, 45 bases in frame from base 1. Library construction relied on PCR. DNA from cultured CD4+ T cells was subjected to TCR sequencing with the Oncomine TCR Beta short-read assay at the Johns Hopkins FTIC core. The QIAamp micro DNA kit was used to extract genomic DNA from the cultured CD4+ T cells. Oncomine TCR Beta libraries from cultured CD4+ T cells were pooled using unique dual indexes and sequenced on an Illumina iSeq 100. The study's own analysis went as follows. Non-productive sequences were removed, and CDR3s not starting with C, not ending with F or W, or shorter than 7 amino acids were discarded. Antigen-specific clonotypes were identified using the MANAFEST web application through comparison of peptide-stimulated wells with reference and other culture wells. For a clone to be called positive, the clone needed an FDR below 0.05, an odds ratio above 5, and a productive frequency above 0.1% in at least two of three replicate wells. A clonotype counted as cross-reactive if it showed significant expansion both in the SARS-CoV-2 spike wells and in at least one common cold coronavirus spike condition. CDR3 homology was assessed with Levenshtein distances (stringdist) and unrooted phylogenetic trees (ape) in R version 3.6.1. Through fastp at Q25 and MiXCR, TCRdb rebuilt clones from the public reads, retaining in-frame beta chains. When rows share a CDR3 protein, they turn into one entry using the most common DNA and genes. The V and J calls come from TCRdb's annotation, not from the publication. This sample gives 20,000 or so distinct CDR3 sequences in total; roughly 41% of them show up just once. The biggest ten clones account for 3.5% to 5% of the sample.

This receptor was taken from a human donor who had recovered from COVID-19. The chain is made from TRBV7-7 and TRBJ1-3; TRBD1 lines up with 7 middle nucleotides. The sample in question was CD4+ T cells from blood, cultured in vitro, obtained about 7 months after SARS-CoV-2 vaccination. The nucleotide sequence reads TGTGCTAGCAGCACAGGGGTGTTAGGTGGAAACACCATATATTTT. It translates as CASSTGVLGGNTIYF.